This T cell receptor beta chain was observed in a study of blood T cell repertoires in COVID-19. Study background: Samples came from the United States, Italy and Spain, spanning acute and convalescent COVID-19.

The method was immunoSEQ multiplex PCR; TCRdb's version includes in-frame clones alone and lacks a portion of them. The sample gives around 110,000 clones, about nine tenths of which show up once; 1.8% is in the top ten. The CDR3 is 16 residues long. Per germline, CDR1 MNHEY and CDR2 SVGAGI. Trimming stripped 2 bases from V and 0 bases from J, with 14 bases between. The genes are TRBV6-5 and TRBJ2-7; D may be TRBD2 (7 bases). This TCR came from a human donor with active COVID-19. The donor label of this sample is uncertain. Sequenced: peripheral blood. The CDR3 nucleotides read TGTGCCAGCAGTTACGGCCGGGGGGCCTTCTCCTACGAGCAGTACTTC. Translating gives CASSYGRGAFSYEQYF.